Shown below are 21 T cell receptor beta chains from a single sample sequenced in a study of shared clonotypes between healthy human individuals. Here immunoSEQ multiplex PCR was the method, and the copy in TCRdb shows in-frame clones only, minus some. Of fewer than 150,000 clones listed, about 63% are singletons. Sequenced sample: memory CD8+ T cells sorted from blood. Subset defined: CD45RO+ cells pooled with CCR7-negative TemRA cells. The receptors stem from a woman younger than 45 in good health.

The J gene is TRBJ1-2, the V gene TRBV4-1, with D perhaps matching TRBD1 (6 bases). Germline CDR1 is MGHRA and CDR2 is YSYEKL. This CDR3 is 14 amino acids long. Trimming pared 3 bases from V and 2 bases from J, leaving 10 bases between. The CDR3 loop reads CASSHRTANYGYTF. The DNA of the CDR3 is TGCGCCAGCAGCCACCGGACAGCGAACTATGGCTACACCTTC.

The chain uses TRBV7-3 and TRBJ2-5; D may be TRBD1 or TRBD2 (5 bases each). This CDR3 is built from 13 residues. Germline V gene sequence: CDR1 SGHTA, CDR2 FQGTGA. Trimming removed 6 bases from V and 2 bases from J, with 10 bases in between. CDR3 loop: CASRKGPQETQYF. The CDR3 DNA reads TGTGCCAGCAGGAAGGGACCTCAAGAGACCCAGTACTTC. Looking up the rest from reference TRBV7-3 and TRBJ2-5 gives the full variable domain: GAGVSQTPSNKVTEKGKYVELRCDPISGHTALYWYRQSLGQGPEFLIYFQGTGAADDSGLPNDRFFAVRPEGSVSTLKIQRTERGDSAVYLCASRKGPQETQYFGPGTRLLVL.

The chain carries TRBV7-2 and TRBJ1-2; D possibly corresponds to TRBD1 (6 bases). The germline CDR1 and CDR2 sequences are SGHTA and FQGNSA. Trimming shortened V by 5 bases and J by 2 bases, and 15 bases separated the two germline ends. The CDR3 is 15 residues long. The CDR3 loop reads CASSPVVTGNYGYTF. The CDR3 region has the DNA TGTGCCAGCAGCCCCGTGGTTACAGGGAACTATGGCTACACCTTC. Supplemented by reference TRBV7-2 and TRBJ1-2, the full variable domain reads GAGVSQSPSNKVTEKGKDVELRCDPISGHTALYWYRQSLGQGLEFLIYFQGNSAPDKSGLPSDRFSAERTGGSVSTLTIQRTQQEDSAVYLCASSPVVTGNYGYTFGSGTRLTVV.

The rearrangement joins TRBV27 to TRBJ2-3; D gene ambiguous. The CDR3 covers 15 residues. Trimming took off 3 bases at V and 0 bases at J, with 10 bases between the two ends. Germline assignment: CDR1 MNHEY and CDR2 SMNVEV (reference sequence). As DNA, the CDR3 is TGTGCCAGCAGTTTTTATGGTCATAGCACAGATACGCAGTATTTT. As protein: CASSFYGHSTDTQYF.

This chain uses TRBV6-5 with TRBJ2-7, with 10 nucleotides matching TRBD1. The CDR3 length is 14 residues. Germline V CDR1 and CDR2: MNHEY, SVGAGI. Trimming cost V 7 bases and J 7 bases; bases outside gene matches: 10. The CDR3 loop reads CASNRQGAKREQYF. The CDR3 DNA follows: TGTGCCAGCAATCGACAGGGGGCGAAACGGGAGCAGTACTTC.

This rearrangement joins TRBV27 to TRBJ2-1, with D perhaps matching TRBD1 (6 bases). The CDR3 covers 16 residues. In germline, CDR1 is MNHEY, CDR2 SMNVEV (reference sequence). The V and J ends lost 5 bases and 0 bases respectively, with 14 bases between them. The CDR3 reads CASSAGGRGSYNEQFF. CDR3 nucleotides: TGTGCCAGCAGTGCAGGAGGCAGGGGCTCCTACAATGAGCAGTTCTTC.

The chain uses TRBV9 and TRBJ2-1, with 8 bases fitting TRBD2. Germline V gives CDR1 SGDLS, CDR2 YYNGEE. V was pared by 1 base and J by 7 bases, with 10 bases of the junction left unmatched. The CDR3 is 16 residues long. The CDR3 coding sequence is TGTGCCAGCAGCGTAAGTACGGGAGGGCGGATAAATGAGCAGTTCTTC. Its translation: CASSVSTGGRINEQFF.

This clone is classed as medium-sized. V gene TRBV19 combines with J gene TRBJ2-7; tentatively, D is TRBD1 (6 bases). This CDR3 has 16 amino acids. CDR1 is LNHDA, CDR2 SQIVND, per germline (reference sequence). Trimming left V 6 bases short and J 0 bases short, with 18 bases between. CDR3 nucleotides: TGTGCCAGTAGCCCGGACAGACCCTTCAGCTCCTACGAGCAGTACTTC. The encoded protein is CASSPDRPFSSYEQYF.

The CDR3: CASSLSRPGPPTGANVLTF. CDR3 in DNA: TGTGCCAGCAGTTTGTCCCGCCCAGGACCGCCAACTGGGGCCAACGTCCTGACTTTC. The chain combines TRBV28 with TRBJ2-6; D is unclear. The length of the CDR3 is 19 residues. Trimming removed 3 bases from V and 2 bases from J, with 20 bases in between. Germline values: CDR1 MDHEN, CDR2 SYDVKM.

This chain joins TRBV28 and TRBJ1-2; no clear D gene. Trimming left V 3 bases short and J 4 bases short, with 12 bases between. Germline assignment: CDR1 MDHEN and CDR2 SYDVKM. The CDR3 contains 14 residues. The CDR3 coding sequence is TGTGCCAGCAGTTTTGTCGCCAGGCCCTATGGCTACACCTTC. This gives the protein CASSFVARPYGYTF.

A few counts support this clone. The chain combines TRBV27 with TRBJ2-7; 11 bases match TRBD2. Unmatched junction bases numbered 5, after V lost 6 bases and J lost 7 bases. The germline V gene encodes CDR1 MNHEY and CDR2 SMNVEV (reference sequence). This CDR3 is built from 13 residues. CDR3 residues: CASRASGRSEQYF. In DNA form, the CDR3 reads TGTGCCAGCAGGGCTAGCGGGAGGTCTGAGCAGTACTTC.

J is TRBJ1-5 and V is TRBV6-1; maybe TRBD1 (5 bases). V lost 5 bases to trimming and J lost 8 bases, with 13 bases between them. Germline V gives CDR1 MNHNS, CDR2 SASEGT. The CDR3 loop spans 13 amino acids. CDR3 sequence: CASSSGEVEPQHF. In nucleotides, the CDR3 is TGTGCCAGCAGTTCGGGGGAGGTGGAGCCCCAGCATTTT.

This clone has just one count. A single base is all that separates this from a far larger clone, so a read error is likely. This chain connects TRBV25-1 to TRBJ2-7; D unresolved. The CDR3 totals 11 residues. CDR1 MGHDK and CDR2 SYGVNS come from the germline V gene. The V end was cut by 0 bases, the J end by 5 bases, with 2 bases between. The CDR3 spells CASSEYHEQYF. In nucleotides, the CDR3 is TGTGCCAGCAGTGAATACCACGAGCAGTACTTC.

J is TRBJ2-7 and V is TRBV7-2, with D possibly matching TRBD2 (6 bases). V lost 0 bases and J 6 bases, leaving 9 bases between the germline ends. The germline gives CDR1 SGHTA, CDR2 FQGNSA. The CDR3 spans 13 residues. For the CDR3, the DNA is TGTGCCAGCAGCTTAGCCCCCGGGAGCGAGCAGTACTTC. This codes for CASSLAPGSEQYF.

This chain uses TRBV7-2 with TRBJ1-1; a possible D gene is TRBD1 (5 bases). The V gene lost 3 bases and the J gene lost 2 bases, with 10 bases spanning the gap. Germline V gives CDR1 SGHTA, CDR2 FQGNSA. This CDR3 has 14 residues. DNA of the CDR3: TGTGCCAGCAGCTTGGGGGGTTTCAACACTGAAGCTTTCTTT. Translation gives CASSLGGFNTEAFF.

V and J are TRBV7-9 and TRBJ2-7; 10 bases are a match to TRBD2. The germline V gene has CDR1 SEHNR and CDR2 FQNEAQ (reference sequence). The CDR3 runs 15 residues. J was trimmed by 3 bases and V by 5 bases; bases with no gene match: 7. CDR3 in amino acids: CASSPRTSGLYEQYF. CDR3 in DNA: TGTGCCAGCAGCCCTAGGACTAGCGGACTCTACGAGCAGTACTTC. Filled out from reference TRBV7-9 and TRBJ2-7, the complete variable domain reads DTGVSQNPRHKITKRGQNVTFRCDPISEHNRLYWYRQTLGQGPEFLTYFQNEAQLEKSRLLSDRFSAERPKGSFSTLEIQRTEQGDSAMYLCASSPRTSGLYEQYFGPGTRLTVT.

This chain joins TRBV4-2 and TRBJ2-7; tentatively, D is TRBD1 (6 bases). The CDR3 runs to 15 residues. V lost 2 bases to trimming and J lost 0 bases, with 11 bases between them. Per germline, CDR1 LGHNA and CDR2 YNFKEQ. The CDR3 DNA reads TGTGCCAGCAGCCAATTTGACAGGAGCTCCTACGAGCAGTACTTC. Amino acids: CASSQFDRSSYEQYF.

The chain is built from TRBV7-8 and TRBJ1-1, with 7 bases identical to TRBD1. This CDR3 comprises 14 residues. Germline CDR1 reads SGHVS; CDR2 reads FQNEAQ. V was clipped by 4 bases and J by 7 bases; unmatched bases: 9. As DNA, the CDR3 is TGTGCCAGCAGCTGGGGGACAGCGGATAATGAAGCTTTCTTT. Its protein is CASSWGTADNEAFF.

This chain links TRBV5-4 with TRBJ1-2; D gene unclear. The ends were cut back, 0 bases at V and 5 bases at J, with 8 bases in the middle. This CDR3 is 13 amino acids long. The V gene's germline CDR1 is SGHNT and CDR2 YYREEE (reference sequence). The CDR3 spells CASSLEMAYGYTF. The CDR3, as DNA: TGTGCCAGCAGCTTGGAAATGGCATATGGCTACACCTTC.

The chain uses TRBV25-1 and TRBJ1-1; 7 bases line up with TRBD1. The germline gives CDR1 MGHDK, CDR2 SYGVNS. V trimming: 6 bases; J trimming: 4 bases; junction bases outside the gene matches: 2. The CDR3 is 12 amino acids. CDR3 sequence (DNA): TGTGCCAGCAGAAGGGACAGCACTGAAGCTTTCTTT. Translated, it gives CASRRDSTEAFF.

This clone appeared many times. V usage is TRBV28 and J usage is TRBJ2-1; tentative D call: TRBD2 (5 bases). V gave up 6 bases and J gave up 6 bases, with 21 bases separating them. Germline-derived CDR1 and CDR2 are MDHEN and SYDVKM. The CDR3 has 16 residues. The CDR3 DNA reads TGTGCCAGCAGACATGGGAGTCCAGACGGAGCCAATGAGCAGTTCTTC. This sequence encodes CASRHGSPDGANEQFF.